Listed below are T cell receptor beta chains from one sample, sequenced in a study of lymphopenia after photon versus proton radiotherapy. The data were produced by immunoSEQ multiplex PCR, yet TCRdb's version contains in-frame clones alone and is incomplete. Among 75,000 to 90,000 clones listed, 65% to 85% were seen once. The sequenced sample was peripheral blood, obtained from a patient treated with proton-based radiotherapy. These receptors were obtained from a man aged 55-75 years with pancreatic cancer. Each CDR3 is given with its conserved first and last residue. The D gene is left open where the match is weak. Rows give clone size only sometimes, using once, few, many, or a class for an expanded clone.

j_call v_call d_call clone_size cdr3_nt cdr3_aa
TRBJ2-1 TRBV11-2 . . TGTGCCAGCAGCCCGGAGGAGCGGGCCTACAATGAGCAGTTCTTC CASSPEERAYNEQFF
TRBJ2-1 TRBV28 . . TGTGCCAGCAGTTTATCCCAAGCGGGTAATGAGCAGTTCTTC CASSLSQAGNEQFF
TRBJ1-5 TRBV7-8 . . TGTGCCAGCAGCCAAACCTGGGGGGTTTTTCAGCCCCAGCATTTT CASSQTWGVFQPQHF
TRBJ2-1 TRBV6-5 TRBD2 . TGTGCCAGCAGTTACTCTAGGACTAGCGACGGGGAGCAGTTCTTC CASSYSRTSDGEQFF
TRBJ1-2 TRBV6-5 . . TGTGCCAGCAGTTACTCGAACCAGGGAGGCTATGGCTACACCTTC CASSYSNQGGYGYTF
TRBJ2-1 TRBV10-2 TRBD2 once TGCGCCACGGGAGTTGCGGGAGAAAGGAATGAGCAGTTCTTC CATGVAGERNEQFF
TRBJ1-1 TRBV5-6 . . TGTGCCAGCAGCTGGAACGCTGAAACTTTCTTT CASSWNAETFF
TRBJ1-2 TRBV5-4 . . TGTGCCAGCAGCTTATCCATGGAGGGCTACACCTTC CASSLSMEGYTF
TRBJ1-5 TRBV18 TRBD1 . TGTGCCAGCTCACCTGGACAGGGCGAGCCCCAGCATTTT CASSPGQGEPQHF
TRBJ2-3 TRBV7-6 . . TGTGCCAGCAGCTTAGAGCGGGCCACAGATACGCAGTATTTT CASSLERATDTQYF
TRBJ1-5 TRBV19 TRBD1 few TGTGCCAGTAGCAGGACAGGGAGCAATCAGCCCCAGCATTTT CASSRTGSNQPQHF
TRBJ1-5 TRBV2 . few TGTGCCAGCAGTGGGGGAAGGGGGGGCAATCAGCCCCAGCATTTT CASSGGRGGNQPQHF
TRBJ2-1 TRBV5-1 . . TGCGCCAGCAGCATCGGACGGTTCAATGAGCAGTTCTTC CASSIGRFNEQFF
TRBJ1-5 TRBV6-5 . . TGTGCCAGCAGTTACTCAGAGAATCAGCCCCAGCATTTT CASSYSENQPQHF
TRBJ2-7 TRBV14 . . TGTGCCAGCAGCTTAGGGATCAAGTTCGAGCAGTACTTC CASSLGIKFEQYF
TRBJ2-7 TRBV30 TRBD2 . TGTGCCTGGACCCCCCTCGGGGGGGGGCTGGGCGAGCAGTACTTC CAWTPLGGGLGEQYF
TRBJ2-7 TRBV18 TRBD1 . TGTGCCAGCTCACCAAACGAGAGACAGGGGTATAAGCAGTACTTC CASSPNERQGYKQYF
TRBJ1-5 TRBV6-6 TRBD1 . TGTGCCAGCAGTACAACAGGGGGTCAGCCCCAGCATTTT CASSTTGGQPQHF
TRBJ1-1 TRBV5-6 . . TGTGCCAGCAGCAAAAAAGGACAGCCGACCCTCATGAACACTGAAGCTTTCTTT CASSKKGQPTLMNTEAFF
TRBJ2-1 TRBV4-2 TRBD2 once TGTGCCAGCAGCCAAGTTGGGGGAGGGCCCTACAATGAGCAGTTCTTC CASSQVGGGPYNEQFF
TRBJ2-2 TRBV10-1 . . TGCGCCAGCTCTCCGACCACCGGGGAGCTGTTTTTT CASSPTTGELFF
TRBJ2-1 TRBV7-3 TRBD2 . TGTGCCAGCAGCTCGGGACTAGCGGGAGGTGGTGAGCAGTTCTTC CASSSGLAGGGEQFF
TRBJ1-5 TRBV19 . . TGTGCCAGTAGTATCAGTCACGGCGGAGGTCAGCCCCAGCATTTT CASSISHGGGQPQHF
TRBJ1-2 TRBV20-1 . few TGCAGTGCAACGGACAGCTATGGCTACACCTTC CSATDSYGYTF
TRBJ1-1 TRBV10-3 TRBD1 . TGTGCCATCAGCACACAGGGGATGAACACTGAAGCTTTCTTT CAISTQGMNTEAFF
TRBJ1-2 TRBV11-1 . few TGTGCCAGCAGCCGCGAGAGAGATGGCTACACCTTC CASSRERDGYTF
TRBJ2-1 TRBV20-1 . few TGCAGTGCGAGCGCGTACAATGAGCAGTTCTTC CSASAYNEQFF
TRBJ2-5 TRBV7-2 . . TGTGCCAGCAGCCTTCCCCATGGGGAGACCCAGTACTTC CASSLPHGETQYF
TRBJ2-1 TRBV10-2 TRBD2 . TGCGCCAGCCGACCCTCGGGAGGATCGTACAATGAGCAGTTCTTC CASRPSGGSYNEQFF
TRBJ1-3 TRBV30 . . TGTGCCTGGAGATCTGGAAACACCATATATTTT CAWRSGNTIYF
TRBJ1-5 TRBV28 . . TGTGCCAGCTATCAGTCACGCAATCAGCCCCAGCATTTT CASYQSRNQPQHF
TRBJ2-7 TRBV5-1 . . TGCGCCAGCAGCGGGACCTCAGGGTTTTTCAATGGCGAGCAGTACTTC CASSGTSGFFNGEQYF
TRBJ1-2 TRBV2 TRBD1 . TGTGCCAGCAGCCGGACAGGGACGGACTATGGCTACACCTTC CASSRTGTDYGYTF
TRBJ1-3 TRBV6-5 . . TGTGCCAGCAGTTACAGGCCGCTGCTCTCTGGAAACACCATATATTTT CASSYRPLLSGNTIYF
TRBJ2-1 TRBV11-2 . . TGTGCCAGCAGCTTAGAGGTCTGGCAGCAGTTCTTC CASSLEVWQQFF
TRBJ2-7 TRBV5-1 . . TGCGCCAGCAGCTTGGAGGCAGCTTACGAGCAGTACTTC CASSLEAAYEQYF
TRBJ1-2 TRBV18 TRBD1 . TGTGCCAGCTCATCCGACAGGGGGGATGGCTACACCTTC CASSSDRGDGYTF
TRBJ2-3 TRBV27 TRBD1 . TGTGCCAGCAGTTTATTCGCGACAGGGGAGGTGGATACGCAGTATTTT CASSLFATGEVDTQYF
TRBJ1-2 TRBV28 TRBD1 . TGTGCCAGCAGTTTTATAGACAGGGAGTCCTATGGCTACACCTTC CASSFIDRESYGYTF
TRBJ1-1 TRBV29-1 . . TGCAGCGTTTCCCTCGGACCTTGGACTGAAGCTTTCTTT CSVSLGPWTEAFF